These 15 T cell receptor beta chains share one sample of origin, sequenced in a study of blood T cell repertoires in COVID-19. Sequenced by immunoSEQ multiplex PCR; TCRdb stores in-frame clones only, minus some. The table includes roughly 570,000 clones, roughly nine tenths detected once. Source material: peripheral blood. These TCRs come from a woman aged 45-60 years with COVID-19, enrolled during active disease.

V usage is TRBV5-8 and J usage is TRBJ2-7; D is unresolved. The CDR3 runs 14 residues. Trimming left V 1 base short and J 2 bases short, with 10 bases between. Per germline, CDR1 SGHTS and CDR2 YDEGEE. The CDR3 loop is CASSLRQVTYEQYF. For the CDR3, the DNA is TGTGCCAGCAGCTTGAGGCAGGTGACCTACGAGCAGTACTTC.

The chain uses TRBV6-5 and TRBJ1-2; D remains unclear. Germline assignment: CDR1 MNHEY and CDR2 SVGAGI. With 6 bases removed from V and 4 bases from J, the gap between germline ends came to 15 bases. This CDR3 is 14 amino acids long. This CDR3 reads CASSEGTSRYGYTF. DNA for the CDR3: TGTGCCAGCAGCGAGGGAACATCACGCTATGGCTACACCTTC.

This sequence joins TRBV11-2 and TRBJ2-1, with 8 bases that match TRBD1. The CDR3 is 16 residues long. The junction had 6 bases not matched to a gene; V was cut back by 1 base and J by 4 bases. CDR1 is SGHAT and CDR2 is FQNNGV in the germline V gene. The chain's CDR3 is CASSLVTGGPYNEQFF. Written as DNA, the CDR3 is TGTGCCAGCAGCTTAGTTACAGGGGGGCCGTACAATGAGCAGTTCTTC. Complete variable domain (other parts from reference TRBV11-2 and TRBJ2-1): EAGVAQSPRYKIIEKRQSVAFWCNPISGHATLYWYQQILGQGPKLLIQFQNNGVVDDSQLPKDRFSAERLKGVDSTLKIQPAKLEDSAVYLCASSLVTGGPYNEQFFGPGTRLTVL.

The rearrangement uses TRBV27 and TRBJ1-1; no reliable D call. V dropped 4 bases and J dropped 4 bases, with 13 bases sitting between them. This CDR3 has 14 residues. Germline CDR1 reads MNHEY; CDR2 reads SMNVEV (reference sequence). CDR3 bases: TGTGCCAGCAGTTATAACCCGGAGTCCACTGAAGCTTTCTTT. This codes for CASSYNPESTEAFF.

The CDR3 sequence is CASSVDRGEQYF. The DNA for the CDR3 is TGCGCCAGCAGCGTAGACAGGGGCGAGCAGTACTTC. The genes are TRBV5-1 and TRBJ2-7, with TRBD1 matching 8 bases. Germline V CDR1 and CDR2: SGHRS, YFSETQ. This CDR3 is built from 12 residues. After removal of 4 bases from V and 6 bases from J, the junction contained 3 bases not matched to a gene. Using reference TRBV5-1 and TRBJ2-7 for the parts outside the CDR3, the full variable domain is KAGVTQTPRYLIKTRGQQVTLSCSPISGHRSVSWYQQTPGQGLQFLFEYFSETQRNKGNFPGRFSGRQFSNSRSEMNVSTLELGDSALYLCASSVDRGEQYFGPGTRLTVT.

This clone was recorded only once. The chain uses TRBV27 and TRBJ2-7, with a possible D match to TRBD1 (5 bases). CDR1 is MNHEY, CDR2 SMNVEV, per germline (reference sequence). The V and J ends lost 6 bases and 1 base respectively, with 10 bases between them. This CDR3 region has 13 residues. The CDR3 loop reads CASRVDSSYEQYF. The DNA for the CDR3 is TGTGCCAGCAGAGTAGACAGTTCCTACGAGCAGTACTTC.

The V and J genes are TRBV5-1 and TRBJ2-2; D is perhaps TRBD1 (5 bases). This CDR3 is 14 amino acids long. Per the germline V gene, CDR1 is SGHRS and CDR2 is YFSETQ. The V gene lost 7 bases and the J gene lost 4 bases, with 14 bases spanning the gap. CDR3 loop: CASERQGGTGELFF. CDR3 DNA sequence: TGCGCCAGCGAAAGGCAGGGCGGCACCGGGGAGCTGTTTTTT.

The rearrangement links TRBV30 to TRBJ1-1; TRBD1 matches at 8 bases. CDR1 GTSNPN and CDR2 SVGIG come from the germline V gene (reference sequence). With V trimmed by 4 bases and J by 7 bases, 8 bases remained unmatched. The CDR3 is 13 residues long. This chain's CDR3 is CAWTGQGMNEAFF. In DNA form, the CDR3 reads TGTGCCTGGACCGGACAGGGTATGAATGAAGCTTTCTTT.

The chain has TRBV5-1 and TRBJ2-1, with a tentative D call TRBD1 (6 bases). CDR1 and CDR2 (germline): SGHRS, YFSETQ. The CDR3 is 15 amino acids. Trimming cost V 4 bases and J 5 bases, with 16 bases left between them. The DNA of the CDR3 is TGCGCCAGCAGCCTCGAGAGGGGGTTGGACAATGAGCAGTTCTTC. This sequence encodes CASSLERGLDNEQFF.

The chain couples TRBV21-1 to TRBJ1-2; whether TRBD1, the table's D call, matches the DNA was not checked. TRBV21-1 is a pseudogene locus. The CDR3 contains 17 residues. The DNA for the CDR3 is TGTGCCAGCAGCAAAGAAGGATTACAGGGCGAGCGCTATGGCTACACCTTC. Translating it yields CASSKEGLQGERYGYTF.

The rearrangement uses TRBV9 and TRBJ1-6, with 8 bases fitting TRBD1. Germline lookup yields CDR1 SGDLS and CDR2 YYNGEE. The CDR3 length is 15 residues. The J segment lost 6 bases and the V segment lost 3 bases, leaving 5 bases of the junction unmatched. The CDR3 region is CASSAGDRGNSPLHF. CDR3 bases: TGTGCCAGCAGCGCTGGAGACAGGGGTAATTCACCCCTCCACTTT.

The rearrangement links TRBV7-2 to TRBJ1-4, with D perhaps matching TRBD1 (5 bases). V lost 0 bases to trimming and J lost 5 bases, with 7 bases between them. This CDR3 spans 14 amino acids. Germline V gene data show CDR1 as SGHTA and CDR2 as FQGNSA. The CDR3 protein is CASSLAQENEKLFF. The DNA of the CDR3 is TGTGCCAGCAGCTTAGCACAGGAGAATGAAAAACTGTTTTTT.

On this clone itself: Additional DNA sequences in this sample encode the identical CDR3. The chain carries TRBV27 and TRBJ1-6; D is undetermined. V lost 2 bases and J 9 bases, leaving 5 bases between the germline ends. CDR1 is MNHEY and CDR2 is SMNVEV in the germline V gene (reference sequence). The CDR3 consists of 12 residues. The DNA for the CDR3 is TGTGCCAGCAGTTTAGGAGGTTCACCCCTCCACTTT. As protein: CASSLGGSPLHF.

Note on this clone: This sample includes further DNA sequences coding for the same CDR3. The chain recombines TRBV9 with TRBJ2-7; D is possibly TRBD2 (6 bases). Between the trimmed V and J ends, which lost 0 bases and 6 bases, there was a span of 10 bases. The CDR3 spans 13 residues. Germline CDR1 is SGDLS and CDR2 is YYNGEE. Here the CDR3 DNA reads TGTGCCAGCAGCGTAGCAGGAGGGTCCGAGCAGTACTTC. Translating gives CASSVAGGSEQYF.

This clone was seen a single time. This chain links TRBV24-1 with TRBJ2-3, with D perhaps TRBD2 (5 bases). Germline lookup yields CDR1 KGHDR and CDR2 SFDVKD. The CDR3 loop spans 13 amino acids. V shed 6 bases and J shed 6 bases, with 12 bases lying between them. This chain's CDR3 is CATSKTSGDTQYF. CDR3 sequence (DNA): TGTGCCACCAGTAAGACCAGCGGTGATACGCAGTATTTT.